The entry below gives a single T cell receptor beta chain sequence along with its context. The record originates from a study of CD8 T cells in Susac syndrome. This CDR3 is built from 16 residues. The V end was cut by 4 bases, the J end by 4 bases, with 18 bases between. Germline V lookup: CDR1 SGHTA, CDR2 FQGNSA. With random hexamers, roughly 0.5 to 1 ug RNA was reverse transcribed. The TCR beta CDR3 was amplified by immunoSEQ multiplex PCR across 54 Vbeta, 13 Jbeta. Each CDR3 protein is one row after TCRdb ran MiXCR on the immunoSEQ multiplex PCR reads. The sample holds about 200,000 distinct CDR3 sequences, roughly nine tenths seen once.

This sequence originates from a human donor with multiple sclerosis. Sequencing was carried out using CD8+ T cells from PBMCs. The V call is TRBV7-2, the J call TRBJ2-3; no definite D call. CDR3 DNA: TGTGCCAGCAGCTATCTGATACTCGCTAATCCAGATACGCAGTATTTT. Translation gives CASSYLILANPDTQYF.